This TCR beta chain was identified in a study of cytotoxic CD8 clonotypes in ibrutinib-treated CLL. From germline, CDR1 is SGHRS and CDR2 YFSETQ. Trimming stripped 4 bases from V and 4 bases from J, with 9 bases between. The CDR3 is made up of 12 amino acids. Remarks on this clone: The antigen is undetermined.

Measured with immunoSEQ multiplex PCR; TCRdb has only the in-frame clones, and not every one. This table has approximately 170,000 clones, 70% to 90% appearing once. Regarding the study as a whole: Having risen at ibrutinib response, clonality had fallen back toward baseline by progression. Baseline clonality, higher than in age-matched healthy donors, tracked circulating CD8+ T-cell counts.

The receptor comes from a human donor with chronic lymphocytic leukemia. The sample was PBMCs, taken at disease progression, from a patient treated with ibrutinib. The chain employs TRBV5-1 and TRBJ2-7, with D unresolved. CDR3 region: CASSLGTYEQYF. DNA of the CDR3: TGCGCCAGCAGCCTTGGAACTTACGAGCAGTACTTC.